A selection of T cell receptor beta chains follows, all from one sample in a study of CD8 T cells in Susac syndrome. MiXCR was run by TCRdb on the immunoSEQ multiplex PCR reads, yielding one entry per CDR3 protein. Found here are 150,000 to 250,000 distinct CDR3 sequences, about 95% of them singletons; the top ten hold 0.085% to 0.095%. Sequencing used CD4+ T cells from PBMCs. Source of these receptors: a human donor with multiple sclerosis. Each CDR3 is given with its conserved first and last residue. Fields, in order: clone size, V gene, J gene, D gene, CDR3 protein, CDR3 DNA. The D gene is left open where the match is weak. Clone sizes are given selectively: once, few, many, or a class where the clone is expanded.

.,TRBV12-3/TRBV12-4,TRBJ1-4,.,CASKGDATNEKLFF,TGTGCCAGCAAGGGAGACGCAACTAATGAAAAACTGTTTTTT
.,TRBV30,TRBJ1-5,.,CAWSPSTGQRHF,TGTGCCTGGAGTCCCTCGACAGGCCAGAGGCATTTT
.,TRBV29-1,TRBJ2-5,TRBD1,CSVEDGRRGRPQETQYF,TGCAGCGTTGAAGATGGGCGTAGGGGGCGTCCGCAAGAGACCCAGTACTTC
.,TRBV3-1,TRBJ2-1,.,CASSQDVSSSGNNEQFF,TGTGCCAGCAGCCAAGATGTATCCAGTTCGGGGAATAATGAGCAGTTCTTC
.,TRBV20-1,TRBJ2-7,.,CSARDQDTLYEQYF,TGCAGTGCTAGAGATCAGGACACGCTCTACGAGCAGTACTTC
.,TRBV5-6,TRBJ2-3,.,CASSLGSHTDTQYF,TGTGCCAGCAGCTTAGGAAGTCACACAGATACGCAGTATTTT
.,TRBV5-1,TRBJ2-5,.,CASSLGLPPTQYF,TGCGCCAGCAGCTTGGGACTACCCCCGACCCAGTACTTC
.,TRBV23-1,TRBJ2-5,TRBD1,CASSWVEDRVQETQYF,TGCGCCAGCAGTTGGGTTGAGGACAGGGTCCAAGAGACCCAGTACTTC
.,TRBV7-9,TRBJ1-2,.,CASSPMGKDGYTF,TGTGCCAGCAGCCCGATGGGGAAGGATGGCTACACCTTC
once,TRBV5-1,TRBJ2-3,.,CASSPYRPDTQYF,TGCGCCAGCAGCCCGTACCGCCCAGATACGCAGTATTTT
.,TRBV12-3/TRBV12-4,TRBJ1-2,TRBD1,CASSPGTAWDGYTF,TGTGCCAGCAGTCCAGGGACAGCCTGGGATGGCTACACCTTC
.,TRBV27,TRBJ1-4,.,CASQRGGFNEKLFF,TGTGCCAGCCAACGCGGGGGCTTTAATGAAAAACTGTTTTTT
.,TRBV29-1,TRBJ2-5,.,CSAELVAETQYF,TGCAGCGCCGAACTAGTGGCAGAGACCCAGTACTTC
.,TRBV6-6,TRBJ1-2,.,CASSSDRVFGYTF,TGTGCCAGCAGTTCGGACAGAGTCTTTGGCTACACCTTC
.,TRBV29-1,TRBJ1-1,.,CSVEGAPGGTEAFF,TGCAGCGTTGAGGGAGCCCCCGGGGGCACTGAAGCTTTCTTT
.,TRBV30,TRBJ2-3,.,CAWSVPPTQYF,TGTGCCTGGAGTGTACCCCCTACGCAGTATTTT
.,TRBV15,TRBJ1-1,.,CATSSAWNTEAFF,TGTGCCACCAGCAGCGCCTGGAACACTGAAGCTTTCTTT
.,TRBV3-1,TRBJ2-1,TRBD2,CASSLLAGAYNEQFF,TGTGCCAGCAGCCTTCTAGCGGGAGCCTACAATGAGCAGTTCTTC